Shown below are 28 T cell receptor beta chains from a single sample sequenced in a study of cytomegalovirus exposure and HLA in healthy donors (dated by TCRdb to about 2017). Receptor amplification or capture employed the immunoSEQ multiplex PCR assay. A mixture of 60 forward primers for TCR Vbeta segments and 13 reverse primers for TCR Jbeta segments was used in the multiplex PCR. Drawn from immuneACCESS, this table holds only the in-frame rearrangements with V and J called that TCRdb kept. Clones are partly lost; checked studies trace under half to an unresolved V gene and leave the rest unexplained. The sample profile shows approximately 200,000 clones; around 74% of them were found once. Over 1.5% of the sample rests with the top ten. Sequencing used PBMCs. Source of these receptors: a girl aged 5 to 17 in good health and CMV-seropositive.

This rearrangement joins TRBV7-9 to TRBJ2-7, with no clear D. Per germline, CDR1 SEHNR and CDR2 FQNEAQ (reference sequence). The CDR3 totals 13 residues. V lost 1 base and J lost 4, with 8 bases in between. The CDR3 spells CASSLDGPYEQYF. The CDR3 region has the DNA TGTGCCAGCAGCTTAGACGGTCCTTACGAGCAGTACTTC.

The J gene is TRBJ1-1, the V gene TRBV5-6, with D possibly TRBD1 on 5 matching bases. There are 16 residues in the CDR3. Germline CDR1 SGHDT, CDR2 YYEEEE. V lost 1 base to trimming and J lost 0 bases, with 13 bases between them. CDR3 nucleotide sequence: TGTGCCAGCAGCTTGTGGGGGGTTGTAATGAACACTGAAGCTTTCTTT. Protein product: CASSLWGVVMNTEAFF. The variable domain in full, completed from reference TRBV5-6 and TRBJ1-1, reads DAGVTQSPTHLIKTRGQQVTLRCSPKSGHDTVSWYQQALGQGPQFIFQYYEEEERQRGNFPDRFSGHQFPNYSSELNVNALLLGDSALYLCASSLWGVVMNTEAFFGQGTRLTVV.

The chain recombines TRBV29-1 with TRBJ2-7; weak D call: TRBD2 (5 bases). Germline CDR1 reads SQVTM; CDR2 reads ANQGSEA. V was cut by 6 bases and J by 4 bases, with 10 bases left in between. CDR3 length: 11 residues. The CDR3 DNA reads TGCAGCGTACGGACTGATTACGAGCAGTACTTC. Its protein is CSVRTDYEQYF.

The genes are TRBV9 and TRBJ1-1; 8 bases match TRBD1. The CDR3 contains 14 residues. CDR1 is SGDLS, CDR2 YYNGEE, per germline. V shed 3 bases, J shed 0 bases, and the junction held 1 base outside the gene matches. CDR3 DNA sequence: TGTGCCAGCAGCGGCAGGGGGCTGAACACTGAAGCTTTCTTT. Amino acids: CASSGRGLNTEAFF. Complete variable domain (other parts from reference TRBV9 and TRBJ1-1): DSGVTQTPKHLITATGQRVTLRCSPRSGDLSVYWYQQSLDQGLQFLIQYYNGEERAKGNILERFSAQQFPDLHSELNLSSLELGDSALYFCASSGRGLNTEAFFGQGTRLTVV.

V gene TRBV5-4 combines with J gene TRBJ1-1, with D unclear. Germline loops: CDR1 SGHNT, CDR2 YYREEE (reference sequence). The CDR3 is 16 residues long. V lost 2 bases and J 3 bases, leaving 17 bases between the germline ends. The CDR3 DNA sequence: TGTGCCAGCAGCTTTGGGTTTTTAAAGGGAGACACTGAAGCTTTCTTT. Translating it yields CASSFGFLKGDTEAFF.

CDR3 region: CASSPPFTEAYEQYF. The CDR3 nucleotides read TGTGCCAGCAGCCCCCCCTTTACAGAAGCCTACGAGCAGTACTTC. J is TRBJ2-7 and V is TRBV13; no reliable D call. The CDR3 is 15 residues long. The V gene's germline CDR1 is PRHDT and CDR2 FYEKMQ (reference sequence). Between the trimmed V and J ends, which lost 5 bases and 2 bases, there was a span of 16 bases.

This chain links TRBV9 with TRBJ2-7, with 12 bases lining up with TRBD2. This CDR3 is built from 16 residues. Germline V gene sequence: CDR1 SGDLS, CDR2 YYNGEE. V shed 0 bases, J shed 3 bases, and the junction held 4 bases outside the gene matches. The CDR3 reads CASSVGTSGASYEQYF. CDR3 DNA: TGTGCCAGCAGCGTAGGGACTAGCGGGGCCAGCTACGAGCAGTACTTC.

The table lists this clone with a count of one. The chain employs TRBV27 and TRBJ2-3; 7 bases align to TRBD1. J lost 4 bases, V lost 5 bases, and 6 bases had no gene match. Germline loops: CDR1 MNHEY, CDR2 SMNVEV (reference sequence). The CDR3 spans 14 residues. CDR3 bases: TGTGCCAGCAGTCCCACAGGGGTACCAGATACGCAGTATTTT. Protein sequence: CASSPTGVPDTQYF.

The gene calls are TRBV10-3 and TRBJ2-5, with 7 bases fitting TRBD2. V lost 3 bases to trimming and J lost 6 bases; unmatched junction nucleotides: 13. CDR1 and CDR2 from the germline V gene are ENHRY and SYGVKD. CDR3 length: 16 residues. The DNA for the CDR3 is TGTGCCATCAGTGAAAGAGCGGGGAAGACCGAAAAGACCCAGTACTTC. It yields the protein CAISERAGKTEKTQYF.

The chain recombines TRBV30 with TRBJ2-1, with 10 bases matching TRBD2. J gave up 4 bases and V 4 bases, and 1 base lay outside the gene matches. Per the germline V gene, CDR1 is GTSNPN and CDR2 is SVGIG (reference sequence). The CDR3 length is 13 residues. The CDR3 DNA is TGTGCCTGGACTAGCGGGGGTTACAATGAGCAGTTCTTC. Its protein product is CAWTSGGYNEQFF.

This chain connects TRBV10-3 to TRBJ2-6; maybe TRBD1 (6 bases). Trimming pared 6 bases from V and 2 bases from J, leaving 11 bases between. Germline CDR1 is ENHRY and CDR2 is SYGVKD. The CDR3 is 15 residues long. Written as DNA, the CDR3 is TGTGCCATCAGCCAGACAGGACCTGGGGCCAACGTCCTGACTTTC. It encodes CAISQTGPGANVLTF.

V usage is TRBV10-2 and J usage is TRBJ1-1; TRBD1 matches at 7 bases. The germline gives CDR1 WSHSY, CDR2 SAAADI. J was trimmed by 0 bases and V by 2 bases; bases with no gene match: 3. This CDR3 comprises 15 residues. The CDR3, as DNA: TGCGCCAGCAGTGAGGCGGGACAGTTGAACACTGAAGCTTTCTTT. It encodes CASSEAGQLNTEAFF.

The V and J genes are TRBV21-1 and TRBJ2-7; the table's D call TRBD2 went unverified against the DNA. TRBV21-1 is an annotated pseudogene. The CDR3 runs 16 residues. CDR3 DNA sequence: TGTGCCAGCATGCCCGTCGGGACTAGGGGCCCCCACGAGCAGTACTTC. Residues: CASMPVGTRGPHEQYF.

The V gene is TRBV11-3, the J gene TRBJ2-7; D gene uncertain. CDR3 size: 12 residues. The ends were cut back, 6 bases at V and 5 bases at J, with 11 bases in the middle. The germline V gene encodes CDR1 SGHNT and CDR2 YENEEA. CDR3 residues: CASRRKRDEQYF. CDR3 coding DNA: TGTGCCAGCAGGAGAAAACGGGACGAGCAGTACTTC.

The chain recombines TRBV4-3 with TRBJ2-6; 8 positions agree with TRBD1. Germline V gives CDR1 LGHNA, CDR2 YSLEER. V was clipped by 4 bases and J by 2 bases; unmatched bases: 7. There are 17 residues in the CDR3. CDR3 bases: TGCGCCAGCAGCCCGGGACAGGATTTTACTGGGGCCAACGTCCTGACTTTC. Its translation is CASSPGQDFTGANVLTF.

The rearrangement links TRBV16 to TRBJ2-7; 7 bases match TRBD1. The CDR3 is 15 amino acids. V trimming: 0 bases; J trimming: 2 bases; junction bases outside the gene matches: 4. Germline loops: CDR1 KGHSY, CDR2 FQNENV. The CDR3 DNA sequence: TGTGCCAGCAGCCAATCGGGGCAGGGGGCCTACGAGCAGTACTTC. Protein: CASSQSGQGAYEQYF.

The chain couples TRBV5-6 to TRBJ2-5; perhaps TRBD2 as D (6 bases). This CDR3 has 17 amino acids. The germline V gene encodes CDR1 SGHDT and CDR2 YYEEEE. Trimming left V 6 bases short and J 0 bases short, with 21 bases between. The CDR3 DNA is TGTGCCAGCAACCCGAGGGGAGTGAGGAGGGACCAAGAGACCCAGTACTTC. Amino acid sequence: CASNPRGVRRDQETQYF.

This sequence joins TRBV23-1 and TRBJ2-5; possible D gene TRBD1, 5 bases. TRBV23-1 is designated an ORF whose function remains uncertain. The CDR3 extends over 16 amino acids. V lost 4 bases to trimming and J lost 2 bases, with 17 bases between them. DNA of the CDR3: TGCGCCAGCAGTCTTCCCCAGACAGCGCTACAAGAGACCCAGTACTTC. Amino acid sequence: CASSLPQTALQETQYF.

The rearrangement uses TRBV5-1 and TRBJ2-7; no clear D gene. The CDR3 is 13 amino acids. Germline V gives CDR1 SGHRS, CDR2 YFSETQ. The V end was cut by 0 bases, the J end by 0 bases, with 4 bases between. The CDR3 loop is CASSLVNSYEQYF. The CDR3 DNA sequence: TGCGCCAGCAGCTTGGTAAACTCCTACGAGCAGTACTTC.

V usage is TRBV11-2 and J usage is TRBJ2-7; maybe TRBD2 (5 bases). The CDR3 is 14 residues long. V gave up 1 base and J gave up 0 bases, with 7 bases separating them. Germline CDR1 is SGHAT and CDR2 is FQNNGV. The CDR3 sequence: CASSLGRVSYEQYF. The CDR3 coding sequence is TGTGCCAGCAGCTTAGGGCGGGTCTCCTACGAGCAGTACTTC.

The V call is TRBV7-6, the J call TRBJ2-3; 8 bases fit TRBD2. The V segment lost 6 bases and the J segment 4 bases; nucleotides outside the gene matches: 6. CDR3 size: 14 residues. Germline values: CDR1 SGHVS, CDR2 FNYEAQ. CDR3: CASRGLGSPDTQYF. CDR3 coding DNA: TGTGCCAGCAGGGGACTAGGGTCTCCAGATACGCAGTATTTT.

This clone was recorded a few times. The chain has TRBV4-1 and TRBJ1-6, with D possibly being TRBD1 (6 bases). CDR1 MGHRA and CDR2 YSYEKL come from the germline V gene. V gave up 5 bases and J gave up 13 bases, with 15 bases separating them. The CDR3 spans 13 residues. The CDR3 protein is CASSATDSSPLHF. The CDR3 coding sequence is TGCGCCAGCAGCGCAACGGACAGTTCGCCCCTCCACTTT.

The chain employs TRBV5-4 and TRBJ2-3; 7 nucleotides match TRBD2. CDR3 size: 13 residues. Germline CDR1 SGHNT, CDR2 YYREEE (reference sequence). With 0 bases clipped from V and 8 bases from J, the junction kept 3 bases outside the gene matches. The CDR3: CASSLAGGSTQYF. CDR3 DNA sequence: TGTGCCAGCAGCTTGGCCGGGGGGTCTACGCAGTATTTT.

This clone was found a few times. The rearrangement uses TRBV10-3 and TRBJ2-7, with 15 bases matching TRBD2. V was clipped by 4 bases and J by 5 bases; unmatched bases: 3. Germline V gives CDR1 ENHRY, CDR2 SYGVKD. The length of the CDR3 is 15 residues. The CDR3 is CAISGTSGGANEQYF. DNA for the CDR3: TGTGCCATCAGTGGGACTAGCGGGGGGGCCAACGAGCAGTACTTC.

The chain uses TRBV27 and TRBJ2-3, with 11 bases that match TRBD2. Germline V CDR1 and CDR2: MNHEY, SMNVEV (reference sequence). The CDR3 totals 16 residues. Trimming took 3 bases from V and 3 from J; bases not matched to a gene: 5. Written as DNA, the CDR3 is TGTGCCAGCAGTTTTAGGCTAGCGGGGGGTACAGATACGCAGTATTTT. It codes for CASSFRLAGGTDTQYF.

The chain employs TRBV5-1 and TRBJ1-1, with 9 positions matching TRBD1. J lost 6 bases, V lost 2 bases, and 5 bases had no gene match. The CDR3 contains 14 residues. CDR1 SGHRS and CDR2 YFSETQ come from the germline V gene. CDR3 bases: TGCGCCAGCAGCTTAACAGGGGGCGTCTCTGAAGCTTTCTTT. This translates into CASSLTGGVSEAFF.

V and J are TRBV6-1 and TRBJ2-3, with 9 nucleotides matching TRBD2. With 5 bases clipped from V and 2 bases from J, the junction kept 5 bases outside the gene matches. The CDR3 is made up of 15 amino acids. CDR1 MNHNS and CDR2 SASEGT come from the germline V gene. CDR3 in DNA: TGTGCCAGCAGTCTAAGCGGGGGGTACACAGATACGCAGTATTTT. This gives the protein CASSLSGGYTDTQYF.

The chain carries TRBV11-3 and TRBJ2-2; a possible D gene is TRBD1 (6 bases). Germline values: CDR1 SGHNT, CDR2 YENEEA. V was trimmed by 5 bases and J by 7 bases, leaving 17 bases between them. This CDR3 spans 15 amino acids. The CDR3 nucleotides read TGTGCCAGCAGCCCCGGGCAGGGGACGATCGGGGAGCTGTTTTTT. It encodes CASSPGQGTIGELFF.